This T cell receptor beta chain appears in the sequencing data of a study of a mutant IDH1 vaccine in newly diagnosed glioma. Background on the study: Earlier treatment was radiotherapy, temozolomide, or both, with most getting both. Study-level results: Less than 95% of patients showed vaccine-induced immune responses across multiple MHC alleles.

Here immunoSEQ multiplex PCR was the method, and the copy in TCRdb shows in-frame clones only, minus some. The data contain roughly 43,000 clones, approximately 84% of them singletons. Germline V lookup: CDR1 LNHDA, CDR2 SQIVND (reference sequence). The CDR3 length is 13 residues. V lost 6 bases, J lost 4 bases, and 4 bases stayed unmatched. Of note for this clone: Antigen unknown.

The time point here: week 23, last vaccination. All doses held 300 ug of mutant IDH1 20-mer peptide, with topical imiquimod. The clonotype comes from a woman under 30 with glioma. Some clones in this sample may be carry-over from other donors' samples. Sequences were derived from PBMCs, sampled from a glioma patient whose treatment included an IDH1 peptide vaccine. This chain connects TRBV19 to TRBJ2-5; the match to TRBD1 covers 8 bases. The CDR3 coding sequence is TGTGCCAGTAGGACACAGGGGGGAGAGACCCAGTACTTC. Its translation: CASRTQGGETQYF.